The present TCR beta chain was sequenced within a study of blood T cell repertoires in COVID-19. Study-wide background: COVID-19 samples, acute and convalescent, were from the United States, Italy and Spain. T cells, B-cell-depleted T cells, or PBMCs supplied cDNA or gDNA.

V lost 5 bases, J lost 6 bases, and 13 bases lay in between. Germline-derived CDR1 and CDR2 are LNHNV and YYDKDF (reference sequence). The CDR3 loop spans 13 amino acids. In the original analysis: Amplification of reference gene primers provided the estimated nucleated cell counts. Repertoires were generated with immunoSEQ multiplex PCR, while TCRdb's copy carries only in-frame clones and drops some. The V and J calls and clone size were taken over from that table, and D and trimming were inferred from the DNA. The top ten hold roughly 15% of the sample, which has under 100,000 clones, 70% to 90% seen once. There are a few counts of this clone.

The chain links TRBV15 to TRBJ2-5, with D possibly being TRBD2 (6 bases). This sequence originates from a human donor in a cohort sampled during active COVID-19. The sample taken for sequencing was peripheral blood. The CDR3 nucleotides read TGTGCCACCAGCTATCTAGCGTTACAGACCCAGTACTTC. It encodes CATSYLALQTQYF. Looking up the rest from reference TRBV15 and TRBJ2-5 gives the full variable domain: DAMVIQNPRYQVTQFGKPVTLSCSQTLNHNVMYWYQQKSSQAPKLLFHYYDKDFNNEADTPDNFQSRRPNTSFCFLDIRSPGLGDTAMYLCATSYLALQTQYFGPGTRLLVL.